The clone carrying this T cell receptor beta chain was seen more than once but under ten times. Its antigen is undetermined. MiXCR, applied by TCRdb to the RT-PCR reads, yields one record per CDR3 protein. The repertoire holds roughly 650,000 distinct CDR3 sequences, with more than 15% as singletons. The data originate from a study of response to subunit inactivated influenza vaccine. Broader study findings: Every seasonal influenza vaccination brings in few new T cells, the authors suggested.

The J segment lost 6 bases and the V segment lost 6 bases, leaving 26 bases of the junction unmatched. This CDR3 contains 21 residues. Germline V gene sequence: CDR1 MDHEN, CDR2 SYDVKM. The sequenced sample was PBMCs from blood, obtained about 13 days after vaccination. This TCR came from a man aged 45-60 years who received an inactivated influenza vaccine. The rearrangement uses TRBV28 and TRBJ2-1, with TRBD2 matching 10 bases. The CDR3 loop reads CASSSPLGQENGLAGANEQFF. The CDR3 bases are TGTGCCAGCAGCTCCCCCCTAGGACAGGAGAACGGCCTAGCGGGAGCCAATGAGCAGTTCTTC. The full variable domain, rest sourced from reference TRBV28 and TRBJ2-1, is DVKVTQSSRYLVKRTGEKVFLECVQDMDHENMFWYRQDPGLGLRLIYFSYDVKMKEKGDIPEGYSVSREKKERFSLILESASTNQTSMYLCASSSPLGQENGLAGANEQFFGPGTRLTVL.